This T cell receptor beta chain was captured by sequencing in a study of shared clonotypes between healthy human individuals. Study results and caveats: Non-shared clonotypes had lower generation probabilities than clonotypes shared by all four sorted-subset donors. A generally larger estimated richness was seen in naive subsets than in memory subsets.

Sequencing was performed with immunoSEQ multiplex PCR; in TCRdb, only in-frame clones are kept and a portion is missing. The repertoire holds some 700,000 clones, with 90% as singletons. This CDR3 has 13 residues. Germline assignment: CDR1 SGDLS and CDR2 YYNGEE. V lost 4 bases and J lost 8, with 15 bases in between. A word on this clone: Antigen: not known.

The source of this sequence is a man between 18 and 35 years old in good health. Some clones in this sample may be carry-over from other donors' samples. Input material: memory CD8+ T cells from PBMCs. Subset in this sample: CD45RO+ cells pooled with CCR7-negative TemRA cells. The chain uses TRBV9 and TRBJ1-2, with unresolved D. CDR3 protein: CASSTPGGKGYTF. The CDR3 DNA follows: TGTGCCAGCAGCACCCCCGGAGGGAAAGGCTACACCTTC. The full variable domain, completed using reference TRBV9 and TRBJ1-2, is DSGVTQTPKHLITATGQRVTLRCSPRSGDLSVYWYQQSLDQGLQFLIQYYNGEERAKGNILERFSAQQFPDLHSELNLSSLELGDSALYFCASSTPGGKGYTFGSGTRLTVV.